This passage covers 20 T cell receptor beta chains from one sample sequenced in a study of blood T cell repertoires in COVID-19. Data came from immunoSEQ multiplex PCR; TCRdb stores just in-frame clones and leaves some out. The sample lists fewer than 300,000 clones; roughly 85% were seen once. The sequenced sample consisted of peripheral blood. These receptors came from a woman younger than 35 with acute or convalescent COVID-19.

This sequence joins TRBV24-1 and TRBJ2-3; D is perhaps TRBD2 (5 bases). The CDR3 covers 12 residues. V was trimmed by 2 bases and J by 8 bases, leaving 7 bases between them. The V gene's germline CDR1 is KGHDR and CDR2 SFDVKD. Here the CDR3 DNA reads TGTGCCACCAGTGATTATCTAGCTACGCAGTATTTT. Translation gives CATSDYLATQYF.

The rearrangement uses TRBV5-6 and TRBJ2-1, with D unresolved. The germline gives CDR1 SGHDT, CDR2 YYEEEE. This CDR3 contains 12 residues. Trimming removed 3 bases at V and 8 bases at J, with 9 bases between. The CDR3 is CASSSVGDEQFF. Written as DNA, the CDR3 is TGTGCCAGCAGCTCCGTGGGCGATGAGCAGTTCTTC. Filled out from reference TRBV5-6 and TRBJ2-1, the complete variable domain reads DAGVTQSPTHLIKTRGQQVTLRCSPKSGHDTVSWYQQALGQGPQFIFQYYEEEERQRGNFPDRFSGHQFPNYSSELNVNALLLGDSALYLCASSSVGDEQFFGPGTRLTVL.

The chain carries TRBV7-9 and TRBJ1-1, with 8 bases aligning to TRBD1. This CDR3 is 14 amino acids long. Germline CDR1 and CDR2: SEHNR and FQNEAQ (reference sequence). The junction had 5 bases not matched to a gene; V was cut back by 3 bases and J by 5 bases. CDR3 sequence: CASSLTGEGTEAFF. In nucleotides, the CDR3 is TGTGCCAGCAGCTTGACAGGGGAAGGGACTGAAGCTTTCTTT.

The chain is built from TRBV4-3 and TRBJ2-7; TRBD1 matches at 8 bases. Germline V gives CDR1 LGHNA, CDR2 YSLEER. The length of the CDR3 is 14 residues. V lost 3 bases, J lost 3 bases, and 4 bases stayed unmatched. The CDR3 nucleotides read TGCGCCAGCAGCCAGGACAGGGACGGCTACGAGCAGTACTTC. Its translation is CASSQDRDGYEQYF.

V and J are TRBV28 and TRBJ2-3, with 7 positions matching TRBD1. Looked up from germline, CDR1 is MDHEN and CDR2 is SYDVKM. CDR3 length: 14 residues. V dropped 5 bases and J dropped 5; count of bases not matched to a gene: 7. CDR3 residues: CASSMQGVRDTQYF. As DNA, the CDR3 is TGTGCCAGCAGTATGCAGGGGGTGCGAGATACGCAGTATTTT.

This clone was counted only a few times. V and J are TRBV28 and TRBJ2-7, with D possibly matching TRBD2 (5 bases). Germline V gives CDR1 MDHEN, CDR2 SYDVKM. Trimming took off 6 bases at V and 6 bases at J, with 18 bases between the two ends. The CDR3 loop spans 14 amino acids. This chain's CDR3 is CASRAPGFGGEQYF. The CDR3, as DNA: TGTGCCAGCAGAGCCCCGGGGTTCGGCGGCGAGCAGTACTTC.

The chain employs TRBV7-8 and TRBJ2-4, with D hard to call. CDR1 and CDR2 from the germline V gene are SGHVS and FQNEAQ. The CDR3 is 16 amino acids. Trimming pared 0 bases from V and 0 bases from J, leaving 9 bases between. This CDR3 reads CASSLARLPAKNIQYF. In DNA, the CDR3 is TGTGCCAGCAGCTTAGCGAGGCTCCCAGCCAAAAACATTCAGTACTTC.

The rearrangement joins TRBV9 to TRBJ2-6; D is undetermined. V was cut by 0 bases and J by 0 bases, with 7 bases left in between. This CDR3 spans 16 amino acids. Germline lookup yields CDR1 SGDLS and CDR2 YYNGEE. DNA of the CDR3: TGTGCCAGCAGCGTAGGGCTCCCCTCTGGGGCCAACGTCCTGACTTTC. Residues: CASSVGLPSGANVLTF.

This clone was seen a few times. The sample has other DNA sequences that encode this CDR3 too. V usage is TRBV27 and J usage is TRBJ2-1; D is perhaps TRBD2 (7 bases). The CDR3 contains 15 residues. Germline V gene lookup returns CDR1 MNHEY and CDR2 SMNVEV (reference sequence). The V gene lost 3 bases and the J gene lost 1 base, with 10 bases spanning the gap. The CDR3 bases are TGTGCCAGCAGTTTGAGGGGGGGTTCCTACAATGAGCAGTTCTTC. It is translated as CASSLRGGSYNEQFF.

This clone was recorded only once. V and J are TRBV12-3 or TRBV12-4 and TRBJ1-4; 10 bases match TRBD1. J lost 14 bases, V lost 6 bases, and 6 bases had no gene match. This CDR3 has 12 residues. The CDR3 sequence is CASRRGQGDLFF. The CDR3 DNA is TGTGCCAGCAGAAGAGGACAGGGGGACCTGTTTTTT.

This rearrangement joins TRBV5-4 to TRBJ2-2, with TRBD2 as a possible D gene (5 bases). The CDR3 consists of 14 residues. CDR1 is SGHNT and CDR2 is YYREEE in the germline V gene (reference sequence). Between the trimmed V and J ends, which lost 0 bases and 6 bases, there was a span of 9 bases. The DNA for the CDR3 is TGTGCCAGCAGCTTGGGGTCTAGCCCCGGGGAGCTGTTTTTT. Amino acid sequence: CASSLGSSPGELFF.

J is TRBJ2-2 and V is TRBV7-2; the D gene is possibly TRBD2 (6 bases). The CDR3 sequence is 14 residues long. Germline CDR1 is SGHTA and CDR2 is FQGNSA. Between the trimmed V and J ends, which lost 5 bases and 6 bases, there was a span of 13 bases. CDR3 in amino acids: CASSPAPGAGELFF. The CDR3 DNA reads TGTGCCAGCAGCCCCGCTCCGGGGGCCGGGGAGCTGTTTTTT.

This clone was observed once. The genes are TRBV19 and TRBJ1-4; 12 bases fit TRBD1. This CDR3 contains 17 residues. Germline lookup yields CDR1 LNHDA and CDR2 SQIVND (reference sequence). The V and J ends lost 5 bases and 2 bases, in that order; junction bases with no gene match: 6. As DNA, the CDR3 is TGTGCCAGTAGTGTTCGGGACAGGGGGCTGACTAATGAAAAACTGTTTTTT. Translation gives CASSVRDRGLTNEKLFF.

The table lists this clone with a count of one. The chain couples TRBV28 to TRBJ2-5; the D gene is possibly TRBD2 (6 bases). This CDR3 comprises 14 residues. Trimming stripped 8 bases from V and 1 base from J, with 14 bases between. Per the germline V gene, CDR1 is MDHEN and CDR2 is SYDVKM. CDR3 loop: CASLTRGIQETQYF. CDR3 sequence (DNA): TGTGCCAGCCTTACTCGGGGGATCCAAGAGACCCAGTACTTC.

The chain recombines TRBV28 with TRBJ2-2; D perhaps matches TRBD1 (5 bases). V was trimmed by 7 bases and J by 1 base, leaving 13 bases between them. This CDR3 spans 15 amino acids. CDR1 is MDHEN and CDR2 is SYDVKM in the germline V gene. CDR3 bases: TGTGCCAGCAAAGGTATCAGGGAGAACACCGGGGAGCTGTTTTTT. It is translated as CASKGIRENTGELFF.

The V and J genes are TRBV27 and TRBJ1-5; possibly TRBD1 for D (5 bases). The CDR3 extends over 13 amino acids. Trimming stripped 4 bases from V and 7 bases from J, with 11 bases between. Germline CDR1 and CDR2: MNHEY and SMNVEV (reference sequence). The CDR3 coding sequence is TGTGCCAGCAGTTGGGGGGGTGGACAGCCCCAGCATTTT. Protein: CASSWGGGQPQHF.

This clone has just one count. This sequence joins TRBV4-3 and TRBJ2-7, with TRBD2 identical over 10 bases. The V and J ends lost 2 bases and 3 bases, in that order; junction bases with no gene match: 4. The CDR3 covers 15 residues. Germline V gene lookup returns CDR1 LGHNA and CDR2 YSLEER. CDR3 bases: TGCGCCAGCAGCCAATTAGCGGGAGGAGGCTACGAGCAGTACTTC. It codes for CASSQLAGGGYEQYF.

This clone has only one observation. The genes are TRBV19 and TRBJ2-5; D is unresolved. The germline CDR1 and CDR2 sequences are LNHDA and SQIVND (reference sequence). The CDR3 extends over 13 amino acids. V lost 1 base and J lost 2, with 5 bases in between. The CDR3 reads CASSIALQETQYF. The DNA of the CDR3 is TGTGCCAGTAGTATAGCTTTACAAGAGACCCAGTACTTC.

The rearrangement links TRBV6-5 to TRBJ1-1; D perhaps matches TRBD1 (6 bases). The CDR3 sequence is 14 residues long. Trimming removed 2 bases from V and 1 base from J, with 8 bases in between. Germline V gene lookup returns CDR1 MNHEY and CDR2 SVGAGI. As DNA, the CDR3 is TGTGCCAGCAGTTACGGGGGCCCGAACACTGAAGCTTTCTTT. Protein sequence: CASSYGGPNTEAFF.

The rearrangement uses TRBV7-9 and TRBJ2-1; 9 positions agree with TRBD2. V was pared by 4 bases and J by 8 bases, with 15 bases of the junction left unmatched. Germline-derived CDR1 and CDR2 are SEHNR and FQNEAQ (reference sequence). The CDR3 runs 17 residues. The CDR3 reads CASSWELAGRDLDEQFF. The CDR3 nucleotides are TGTGCCAGCAGCTGGGAACTAGCGGGTCGGGATTTGGATGAGCAGTTCTTC.